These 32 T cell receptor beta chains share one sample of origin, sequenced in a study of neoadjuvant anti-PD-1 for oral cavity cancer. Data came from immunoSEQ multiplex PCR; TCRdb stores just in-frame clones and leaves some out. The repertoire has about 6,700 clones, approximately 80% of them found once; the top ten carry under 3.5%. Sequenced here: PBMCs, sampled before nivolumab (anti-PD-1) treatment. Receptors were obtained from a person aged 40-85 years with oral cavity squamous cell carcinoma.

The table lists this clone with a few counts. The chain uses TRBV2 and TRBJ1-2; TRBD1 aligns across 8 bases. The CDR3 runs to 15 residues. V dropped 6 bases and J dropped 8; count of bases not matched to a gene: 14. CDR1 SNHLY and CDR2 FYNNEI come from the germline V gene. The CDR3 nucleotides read TGTGCCAGCAGCCAAGCTCGGACAGGGAGTGTCGGCTACACCTTC. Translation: CASSQARTGSVGYTF.

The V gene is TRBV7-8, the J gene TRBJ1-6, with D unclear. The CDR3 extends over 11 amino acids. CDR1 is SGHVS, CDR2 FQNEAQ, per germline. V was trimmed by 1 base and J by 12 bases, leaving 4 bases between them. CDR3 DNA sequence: TGTGCCAGCAGCTTAGGCGAACCCCTCCACTTT. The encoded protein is CASSLGEPLHF. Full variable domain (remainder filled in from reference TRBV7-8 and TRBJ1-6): GAGVSQSPRYKVAKRGQDVALRCDPISGHVSLFWYQQALGQGPEFLTYFQNEAQLDKSGLPSDRFFAERPEGSVSTLKIQRTQQEDSAVYLCASSLGEPLHFGNGTRLTVT.

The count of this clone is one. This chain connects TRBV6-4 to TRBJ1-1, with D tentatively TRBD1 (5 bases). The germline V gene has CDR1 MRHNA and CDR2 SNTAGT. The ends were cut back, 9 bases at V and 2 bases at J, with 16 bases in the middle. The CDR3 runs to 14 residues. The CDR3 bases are TGTGCCAGTTTAAGACAGCTTATAAACACTGAAGCTTTCTTT. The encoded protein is CASLRQLINTEAFF.

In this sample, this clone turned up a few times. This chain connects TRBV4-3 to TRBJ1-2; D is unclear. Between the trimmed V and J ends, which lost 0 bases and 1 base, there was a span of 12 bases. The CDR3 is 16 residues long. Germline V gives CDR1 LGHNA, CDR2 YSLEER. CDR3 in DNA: TGCGCCAGCAGCCAAGACTTTGGGCAGAATAACTATGGCTACACCTTC. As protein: CASSQDFGQNNYGYTF.

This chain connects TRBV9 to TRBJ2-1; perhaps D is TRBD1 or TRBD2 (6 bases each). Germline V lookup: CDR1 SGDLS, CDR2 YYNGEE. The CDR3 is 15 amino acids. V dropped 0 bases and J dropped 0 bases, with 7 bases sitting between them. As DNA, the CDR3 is TGTGCCAGCAGCGTAGAGGGGGGCTCCTACAATGAGCAGTTCTTC. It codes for CASSVEGGSYNEQFF.

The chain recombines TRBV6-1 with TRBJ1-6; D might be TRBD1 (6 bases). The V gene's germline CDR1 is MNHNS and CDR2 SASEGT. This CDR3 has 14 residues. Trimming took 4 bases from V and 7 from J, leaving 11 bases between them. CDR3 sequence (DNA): TGTGCCAGCAGTGCATGGGGGCCCAATTCACCCCTCCACTTT. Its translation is CASSAWGPNSPLHF.

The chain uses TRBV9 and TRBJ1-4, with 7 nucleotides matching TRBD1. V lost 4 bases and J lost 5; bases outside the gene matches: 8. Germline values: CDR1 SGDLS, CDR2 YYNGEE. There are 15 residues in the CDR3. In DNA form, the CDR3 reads TGTGCCAGCAGCCGACAACAAGGGGGCAATGAAAAACTGTTTTTT. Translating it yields CASSRQQGGNEKLFF. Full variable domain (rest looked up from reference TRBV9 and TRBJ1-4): DSGVTQTPKHLITATGQRVTLRCSPRSGDLSVYWYQQSLDQGLQFLIQYYNGEERAKGNILERFSAQQFPDLHSELNLSSLELGDSALYFCASSRQQGGNEKLFFGSGTQLSVL.

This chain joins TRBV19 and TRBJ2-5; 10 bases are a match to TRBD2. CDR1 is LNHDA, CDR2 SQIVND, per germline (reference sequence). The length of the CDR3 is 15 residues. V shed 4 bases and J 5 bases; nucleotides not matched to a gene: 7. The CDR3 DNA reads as TGTGCCAGTAGTACTCGACTAGCGGGTTTGGAGACCCAGTACTTC. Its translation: CASSTRLAGLETQYF.

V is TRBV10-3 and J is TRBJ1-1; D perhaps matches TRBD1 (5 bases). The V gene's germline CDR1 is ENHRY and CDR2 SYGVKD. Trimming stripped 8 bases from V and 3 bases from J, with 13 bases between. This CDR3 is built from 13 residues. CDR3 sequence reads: CAIGSGRDTEAFF. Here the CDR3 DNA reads TGTGCCATCGGATCGGGGCGCGACACTGAAGCTTTCTTT.

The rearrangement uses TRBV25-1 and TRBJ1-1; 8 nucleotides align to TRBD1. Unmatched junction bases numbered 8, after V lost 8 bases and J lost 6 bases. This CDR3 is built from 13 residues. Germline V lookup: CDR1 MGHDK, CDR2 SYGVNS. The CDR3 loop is CASSQTDRAEAFF. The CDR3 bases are TGTGCCAGCTCTCAAACGGACAGGGCTGAAGCTTTCTTT.

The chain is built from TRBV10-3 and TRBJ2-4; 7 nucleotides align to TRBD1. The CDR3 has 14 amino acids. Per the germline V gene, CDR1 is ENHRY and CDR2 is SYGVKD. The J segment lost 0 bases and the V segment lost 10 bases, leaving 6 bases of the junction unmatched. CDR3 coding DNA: TGTGCCACACAGGGGCAGCTAGCCAAAAACATTCAGTACTTC. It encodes CATQGQLAKNIQYF.

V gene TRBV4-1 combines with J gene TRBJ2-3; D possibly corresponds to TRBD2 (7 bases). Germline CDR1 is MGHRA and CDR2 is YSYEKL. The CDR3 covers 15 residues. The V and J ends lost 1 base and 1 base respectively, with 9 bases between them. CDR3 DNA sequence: TGCGCCAGCAGCCAAGGGGGGGGGCGCACAGATACGCAGTATTTT. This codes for CASSQGGGRTDTQYF.

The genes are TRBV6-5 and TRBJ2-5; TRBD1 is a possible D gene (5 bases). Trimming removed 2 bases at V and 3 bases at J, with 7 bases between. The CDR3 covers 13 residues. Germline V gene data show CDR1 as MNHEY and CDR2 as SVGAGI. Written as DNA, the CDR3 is TGTGCCAGCAGTTACGGCAGGGAAGAGACCCAGTACTTC. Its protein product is CASSYGREETQYF.

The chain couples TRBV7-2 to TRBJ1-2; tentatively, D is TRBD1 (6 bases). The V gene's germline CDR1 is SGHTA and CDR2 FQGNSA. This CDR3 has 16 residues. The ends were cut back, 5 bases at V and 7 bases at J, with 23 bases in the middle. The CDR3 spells CASSPPVGGGHLGYTF. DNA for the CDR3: TGTGCCAGCAGCCCCCCCGTCGGGGGCGGCCATCTTGGCTACACCTTC.

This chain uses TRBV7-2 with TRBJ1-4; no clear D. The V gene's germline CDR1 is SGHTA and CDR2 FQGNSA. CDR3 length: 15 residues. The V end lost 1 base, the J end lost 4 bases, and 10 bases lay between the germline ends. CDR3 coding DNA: TGTGCCAGCAGCTTAGAGGTCAGCTATAATGAAAAACTGTTTTTT. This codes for CASSLEVSYNEKLFF.

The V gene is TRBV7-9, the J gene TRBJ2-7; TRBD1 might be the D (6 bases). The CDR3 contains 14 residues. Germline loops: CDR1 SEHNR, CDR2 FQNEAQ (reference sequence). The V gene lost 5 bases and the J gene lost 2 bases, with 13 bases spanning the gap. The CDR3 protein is CASSKTDRTYEQYF. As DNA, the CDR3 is TGTGCCAGCAGCAAAACGGACAGAACCTACGAGCAGTACTTC.

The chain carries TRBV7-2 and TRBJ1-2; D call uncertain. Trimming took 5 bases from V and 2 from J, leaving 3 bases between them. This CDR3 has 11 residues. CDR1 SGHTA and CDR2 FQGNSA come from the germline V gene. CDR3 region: CASSDNYGYTF. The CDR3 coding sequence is TGTGCCAGCAGCGACAACTATGGCTACACCTTC.

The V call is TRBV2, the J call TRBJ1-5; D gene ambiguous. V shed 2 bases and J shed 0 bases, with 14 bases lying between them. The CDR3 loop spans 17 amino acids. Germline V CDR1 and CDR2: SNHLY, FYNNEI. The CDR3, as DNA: TGTGCCAGCAGTGAATCGCAGTACCGCTATAGCAATCAGCCCCAGCATTTT. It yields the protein CASSESQYRYSNQPQHF.

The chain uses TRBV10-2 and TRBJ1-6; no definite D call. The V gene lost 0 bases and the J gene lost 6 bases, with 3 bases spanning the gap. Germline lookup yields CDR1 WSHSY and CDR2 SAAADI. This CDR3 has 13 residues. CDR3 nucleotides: TGCGCCAGCAGTGAGTCGACTAATTCACCCCTCCACTTT. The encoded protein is CASSESTNSPLHF.

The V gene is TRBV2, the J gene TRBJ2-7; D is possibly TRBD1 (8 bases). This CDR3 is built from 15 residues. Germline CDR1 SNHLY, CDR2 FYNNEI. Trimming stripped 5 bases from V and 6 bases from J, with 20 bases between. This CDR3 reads CASSYTGGGKGEQYF. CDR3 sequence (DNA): TGTGCCAGCAGTTATACAGGGGGGGGAAAGGGCGAGCAGTACTTC.

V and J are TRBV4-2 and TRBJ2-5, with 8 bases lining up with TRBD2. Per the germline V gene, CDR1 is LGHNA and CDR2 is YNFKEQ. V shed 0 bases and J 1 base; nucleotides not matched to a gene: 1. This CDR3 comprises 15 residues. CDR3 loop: CASSQDRGGQETQYF. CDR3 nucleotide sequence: TGTGCCAGCAGCCAAGATCGGGGGGGCCAAGAGACCCAGTACTTC.

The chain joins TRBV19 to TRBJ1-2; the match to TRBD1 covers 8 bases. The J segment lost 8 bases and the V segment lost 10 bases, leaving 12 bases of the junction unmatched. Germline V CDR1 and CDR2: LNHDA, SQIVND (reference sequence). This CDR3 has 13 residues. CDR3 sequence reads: CATDRQGKGGYTF. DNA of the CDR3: TGTGCCACAGACAGACAGGGGAAAGGGGGCTACACCTTC.

CDR3 bases: TGTGCCACCAGCAGAGATCCCGCGGGGTCCCCGGCGGCAGATACGCAGTATTTT. Protein product: CATSRDPAGSPAADTQYF. The V and J genes are TRBV15 and TRBJ2-3; perhaps TRBD2 as D (6 bases). Germline CDR1 is LNHNV and CDR2 is YYDKDF (reference sequence). Between the trimmed V and J ends, which lost 0 bases and 4 bases, there was a span of 20 bases. The CDR3 extends over 18 amino acids. Using reference TRBV15 and TRBJ2-3 for the parts outside the CDR3, the full variable domain is DAMVIQNPRYQVTQFGKPVTLSCSQTLNHNVMYWYQQKSSQAPKLLFHYYDKDFNNEADTPDNFQSRRPNTSFCFLDIRSPGLGDTAMYLCATSRDPAGSPAADTQYFGPGTRLTVL.

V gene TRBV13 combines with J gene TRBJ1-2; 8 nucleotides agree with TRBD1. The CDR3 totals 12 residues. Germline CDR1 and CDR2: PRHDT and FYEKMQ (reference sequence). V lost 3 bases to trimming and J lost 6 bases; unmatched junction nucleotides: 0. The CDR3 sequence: CASSLTGDGYTF. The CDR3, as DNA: TGTGCCAGCAGCTTGACAGGGGATGGCTACACCTTC.

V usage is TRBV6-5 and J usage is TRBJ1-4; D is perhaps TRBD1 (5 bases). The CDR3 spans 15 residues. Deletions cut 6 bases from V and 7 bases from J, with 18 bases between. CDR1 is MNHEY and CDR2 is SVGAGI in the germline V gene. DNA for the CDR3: TGTGCCAGCAGCCATACCGTGAGGGGTCTTGAAAAACTGTTTTTT. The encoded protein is CASSHTVRGLEKLFF.

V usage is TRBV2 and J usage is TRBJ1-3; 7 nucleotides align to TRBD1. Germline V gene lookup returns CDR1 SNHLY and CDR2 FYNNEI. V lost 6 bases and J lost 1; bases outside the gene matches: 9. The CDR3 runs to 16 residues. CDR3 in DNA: TGTGCCAGCAGCTGGGACCAGGGACAGTCTGGAAACACCATATATTTT. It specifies CASSWDQGQSGNTIYF.

This CDR3 reads CASSPSQLRAVEGYTF. DNA for the CDR3: TGCGCCAGCAGCCCTTCACAGCTCAGGGCCGTTGAGGGCTACACCTTC. This chain connects TRBV4-3 to TRBJ1-2; TRBD1 is a possible D gene (5 bases). V was pared by 4 bases and J by 8 bases, with 23 bases between. The CDR3 is 16 amino acids. CDR1 LGHNA and CDR2 YSLEER come from the germline V gene.

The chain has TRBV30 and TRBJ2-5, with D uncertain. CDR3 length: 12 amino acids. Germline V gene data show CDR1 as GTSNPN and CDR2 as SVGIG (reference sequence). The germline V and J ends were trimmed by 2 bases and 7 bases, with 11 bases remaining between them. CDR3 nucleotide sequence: TGTGCCTGGAGTTCCCCCGCTAGGACCCAGTACTTC. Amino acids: CAWSSPARTQYF.

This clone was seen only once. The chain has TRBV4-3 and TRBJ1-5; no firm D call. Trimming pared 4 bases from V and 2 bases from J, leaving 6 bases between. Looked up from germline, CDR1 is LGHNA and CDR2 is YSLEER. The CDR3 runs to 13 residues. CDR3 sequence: CASSPKGNQPQHF. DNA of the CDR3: TGCGCCAGCAGCCCCAAGGGCAATCAGCCCCAGCATTTT.

CDR3 sequence reads: CASSYNSGANVLTF. The CDR3 DNA sequence: TGTGCCAGCAGTTACAACTCTGGGGCCAACGTCCTGACTTTC. The genes are TRBV6-5 and TRBJ2-6, with unresolved D. Trimming removed 2 bases from V and 0 bases from J, with 2 bases in between. CDR1 and CDR2 (germline): MNHEY, SVGAGI. The CDR3 covers 14 residues.

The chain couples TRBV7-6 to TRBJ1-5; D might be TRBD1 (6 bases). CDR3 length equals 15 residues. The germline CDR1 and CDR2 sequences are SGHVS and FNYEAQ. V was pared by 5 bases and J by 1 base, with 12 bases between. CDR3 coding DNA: TGTGCCAGCAGCCTAAATACAGGGAGCAATCAGCCCCAGCATTTT. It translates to CASSLNTGSNQPQHF.

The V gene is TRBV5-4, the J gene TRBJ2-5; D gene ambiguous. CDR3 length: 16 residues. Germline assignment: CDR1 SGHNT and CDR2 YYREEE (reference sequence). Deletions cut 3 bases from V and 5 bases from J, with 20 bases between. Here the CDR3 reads CASSSGASPLWETQYF. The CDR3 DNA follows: TGTGCCAGCAGCTCAGGTGCCTCACCCCTCTGGGAGACCCAGTACTTC.